This TCR beta chain is drawn from a study of T cell changes during pregnancy in multiple sclerosis. Germline CDR1 MNHEY, CDR2 SMNVEV (reference sequence). Trimming took 4 bases from V and 4 from J; bases not matched to a gene: 13. The CDR3 has 17 residues. The data were produced by immunoSEQ multiplex PCR, yet TCRdb's version contains in-frame clones alone and is incomplete. Of approximately 110,000 clones listed, about nine tenths are singletons. This chain joins TRBV27 and TRBJ2-1; 7 bases are shared with TRBD1. The receptor was derived from a female donor with multiple sclerosis, enrolled in a pregnancy study. The sample consisted of peripheral blood, taken after pregnancy. In nucleotides, the CDR3 is TGTGCCAGCAGTTCCGGACAGGCCCCTCACTTTTACAATGAGCAGTTCTTC. This encodes CASSSGQAPHFYNEQFF.